The 18 T cell receptor beta chains below come from one sample, sequenced in a study of T cell repertoires in aging, cancer and after chemotherapy. Multiplex touch-down PCR with TRB-A/B primers amplified rearranged V-D-J TRB sequences. MiXCR, applied by TCRdb to the multiplex PCR reads, yields one record per CDR3 protein. The top ten clones hold roughly 2.5% of a sample with 13,000 or so distinct CDR3 sequences, under 30% of them seen once. Peripheral blood genomic DNA, not sorted cells or RNA, was the template. The specimen sequenced was blood. These receptors came from a human donor in good health.

The chain employs TRBV18 and TRBJ2-5, with D unclear. The length of the CDR3 is 12 residues. Trimming pared 0 bases from V and 5 bases from J, leaving 4 bases between. Looked up from germline, CDR1 is KGHSH and CDR2 is LQKENI. CDR3 protein: CASSPPQETQYF. The CDR3 region has the DNA TGTGCCAGCTCACCACCCCAGGAGACCCAGTACTTC.

This clonotype showed up just a few times. The chain links TRBV19 to TRBJ2-7, with D unresolved. The V and J ends lost 4 bases and 3 bases respectively, with 10 bases between them. The CDR3 has 13 residues. Germline assignment: CDR1 LNHDA and CDR2 SQIVND (reference sequence). The CDR3 sequence: CASSKQSFYEQYV. The CDR3 coding sequence is TGTGCCAGTAGTAAACAGAGTTTCTACGAGCAGTACGTC.

This clonotype occurred a few times. The chain recombines TRBV18 with TRBJ2-7; TRBD1 matches 7 bases. This CDR3 has 12 amino acids. V shed 4 bases and J 3 bases; nucleotides not matched to a gene: 0. Germline values: CDR1 KGHSH, CDR2 LQKENI. CDR3 in DNA: TGTGCCAGCTCACGGGACAGCTACGAGCAGTACTTC. Encoded protein: CASSRDSYEQYF.

This clonotype was seen only a few times. The chain carries TRBV19 and TRBJ1-1; D call uncertain. Looked up from germline, CDR1 is LNHDA and CDR2 is SQIVND (reference sequence). V was trimmed by 1 base and J by 0 bases, leaving 6 bases between them. CDR3 length: 14 amino acids. The CDR3 DNA reads TGTGCCAGTAGTATAGCCGTCATGAACACTGAAGCTTTCTTT. This sequence encodes CASSIAVMNTEAFF.

The chain combines TRBV6-5 with TRBJ1-5; 7 positions match TRBD1. Germline V gene lookup returns CDR1 MNHEY and CDR2 SVGAGI. CDR3 length equals 15 residues. Trimming removed 5 bases from V and 6 bases from J; junction bases left unmatched: 10. CDR3 amino acids: CASSISPGGGQPQHF. CDR3 bases: TGTGCCAGCAGTATTAGTCCAGGGGGAGGTCAGCCCCAGCATTTT.

The rearrangement joins TRBV5-4 to TRBJ2-2; TRBD1 matches 8 bases. V lost 4 bases and J lost 6; bases outside the gene matches: 2. CDR3 length: 13 residues. CDR1 and CDR2 (germline): SGHNT, YYREEE (reference sequence). Here the CDR3 reads CASSQGASGELFF. CDR3 bases: TGTGCCAGCAGCCAGGGGGCGTCCGGGGAGCTGTTTTTT.

CDR3 in amino acids: CASNFRTESGQYF. The DNA for the CDR3 is TGTGCCAGCAATTTCAGGACTGAATCGGGGCAGTACTTC. The chain is built from TRBV5-4 and TRBJ2-7, with TRBD2 as a possible D gene (5 bases). V was clipped by 6 bases and J by 9 bases, with 19 bases between them. Germline lookup yields CDR1 SGHNT and CDR2 YYREEE (reference sequence). This CDR3 is 13 amino acids long.

The chain employs TRBV20-1 and TRBJ2-7, with 8 bases aligning to TRBD2. The V segment lost 6 bases and the J segment 0 bases; nucleotides outside the gene matches: 4. The CDR3 spans 13 residues. Germline V lookup: CDR1 DFQATT, CDR2 SNEGSKA (reference sequence). CDR3 protein: CSATSGSSYEQYV. As DNA, the CDR3 is TGCAGTGCAACTAGCGGAAGCTCCTACGAGCAGTACGTC.

The chain is built from TRBV19 and TRBJ1-2, with D possibly being TRBD1 (6 bases). From germline, CDR1 is LNHDA and CDR2 SQIVND (reference sequence). The CDR3 is 13 amino acids. Trimming shortened V by 8 bases and J by 2 bases, and 12 bases separated the two germline ends. The CDR3 DNA is TGTGCCAGTTCAGACAGGACCAACTATGGCTACACCTTC. As protein: CASSDRTNYGYTF.

The chain links TRBV15 to TRBJ1-3; 7 positions agree with TRBD1. Germline V lookup: CDR1 LNHNV, CDR2 YYDKDF (reference sequence). J gave up 2 bases and V 0 bases, and 1 base lay outside the gene matches. The CDR3 consists of 15 residues. The CDR3 region is CATSRDTGAGNTIYF. CDR3 nucleotide sequence: TGTGCCACCAGCAGAGATACAGGGGCTGGAAACACCATATATTTT.

This clonotype rates as medium-sized. This chain uses TRBV19 with TRBJ1-1; no reliable D call. Between the trimmed V and J ends, which lost 1 base and 11 bases, there was a span of 11 bases. Germline values: CDR1 LNHDA, CDR2 SQIVND (reference sequence). This CDR3 region has 12 residues. The CDR3 is CASSIVPGLAFF. The CDR3 DNA reads as TGTGCCAGTAGTATAGTCCCCGGGTTGGCTTTCTTT. Variable domain in full (rest from reference TRBV19 and TRBJ1-1): DGGITQSPKYLFRKEGQNVTLSCEQNLNHDAMYWYRQDPGQGLRLIYYSQIVNDFQKGDIAEGYSVSREKKESFPLTVTSAQKNPTAFYLCASSIVPGLAFFGQGTRLTVV.

This clonotype is medium-sized. The chain links TRBV30 to TRBJ1-1; D gene ambiguous. Deletions cut 3 bases from V and 0 bases from J, with 11 bases between. Germline-derived CDR1 and CDR2 are GTSNPN and SVGIG (reference sequence). CDR3 size: 14 residues. Written as DNA, the CDR3 is TGTGCCTGGAGGAGATACGGATTGAACACTGAAGCTTTCTTT. Its translation: CAWRRYGLNTEAFF.

To note about this clonotype: This may be a read error, as it is one base from a much larger clone. The chain employs TRBV6-1 and TRBJ1-3, with a possible D match to TRBD1 (5 bases). Germline V CDR1 and CDR2: MNHNS, SASEGT. Trimming left V 8 bases short and J 1 base short, with 12 bases between. CDR3 size: 14 residues. CDR3 sequence reads: CASLTPGSGNTIYF. CDR3 nucleotide sequence: TGTGCCAGCCTTACTCCAGGGTCTGGAAACACCATATATTTT.

The chain recombines TRBV20-1 with TRBJ2-7; a weak D match, TRBD1 (6 bases). Germline CDR1 DFQATT, CDR2 SNEGSKA (reference sequence). The length of the CDR3 is 13 residues. CDR3 residues: CSLEAGATYEQYF. The DNA of the CDR3 is TGCAGCCTAGAGGCAGGGGCCACCTACGAGCAGTACTTC.

This clonotype was observed a few times. The V call is TRBV7-3, the J call TRBJ2-1, with D maybe TRBD1 (5 bases). This CDR3 spans 13 amino acids. Trimming took off 1 base at V and 7 bases at J, with 8 bases between the two ends. The V gene's germline CDR1 is SGHTA and CDR2 FQGTGA. In DNA form, the CDR3 reads TGTGCCAGCAGCTTAATTCCAGGGAATGAGCAGTTCTTC. Translating gives CASSLIPGNEQFF. The whole variable domain, filled in from reference TRBV7-3 and TRBJ2-1, reads GAGVSQTPSNKVTEKGKYVELRCDPISGHTALYWYRQSLGQGPEFLIYFQGTGAADDSGLPNDRFFAVRPEGSVSTLKIQRTERGDSAVYLCASSLIPGNEQFFGPGTRLTVL.

This clonotype is medium-sized within its sample. V usage is TRBV27 and J usage is TRBJ1-2; D might be TRBD1 (6 bases). The CDR3 runs to 13 residues. V gave up 5 bases and J gave up 3 bases, with 10 bases separating them. Germline V lookup: CDR1 MNHEY, CDR2 SMNVEV (reference sequence). CDR3 region: CASSKGGDYGYTF. The CDR3 DNA follows: TGTGCCAGCAGTAAGGGGGGGGACTATGGCTACACCTTC.

This clonotype qualifies as medium-sized. V gene TRBV19 combines with J gene TRBJ2-7, with a tentative D call TRBD1 (6 bases). There are 12 residues in the CDR3. CDR1 is LNHDA and CDR2 is SQIVND in the germline V gene (reference sequence). Trimming shortened V by 4 bases and J by 7 bases, and 11 bases separated the two germline ends. The CDR3 region is CASSTYDREQYF. For the CDR3, the DNA is TGTGCCAGTAGTACCTACGACAGGGAGCAGTACTTC.

This clonotype has a handful of counts. This chain links TRBV7-3 with TRBJ1-2, with D hard to call. Germline CDR1 SGHTA, CDR2 FQGTGA. V lost 1 base to trimming and J lost 6 bases, with 9 bases between them. The CDR3 loop spans 13 amino acids. CDR3 in DNA: TGTGCCAGCAGCTTAAACCGGGGAGATGGCTACACCTTC. This codes for CASSLNRGDGYTF.